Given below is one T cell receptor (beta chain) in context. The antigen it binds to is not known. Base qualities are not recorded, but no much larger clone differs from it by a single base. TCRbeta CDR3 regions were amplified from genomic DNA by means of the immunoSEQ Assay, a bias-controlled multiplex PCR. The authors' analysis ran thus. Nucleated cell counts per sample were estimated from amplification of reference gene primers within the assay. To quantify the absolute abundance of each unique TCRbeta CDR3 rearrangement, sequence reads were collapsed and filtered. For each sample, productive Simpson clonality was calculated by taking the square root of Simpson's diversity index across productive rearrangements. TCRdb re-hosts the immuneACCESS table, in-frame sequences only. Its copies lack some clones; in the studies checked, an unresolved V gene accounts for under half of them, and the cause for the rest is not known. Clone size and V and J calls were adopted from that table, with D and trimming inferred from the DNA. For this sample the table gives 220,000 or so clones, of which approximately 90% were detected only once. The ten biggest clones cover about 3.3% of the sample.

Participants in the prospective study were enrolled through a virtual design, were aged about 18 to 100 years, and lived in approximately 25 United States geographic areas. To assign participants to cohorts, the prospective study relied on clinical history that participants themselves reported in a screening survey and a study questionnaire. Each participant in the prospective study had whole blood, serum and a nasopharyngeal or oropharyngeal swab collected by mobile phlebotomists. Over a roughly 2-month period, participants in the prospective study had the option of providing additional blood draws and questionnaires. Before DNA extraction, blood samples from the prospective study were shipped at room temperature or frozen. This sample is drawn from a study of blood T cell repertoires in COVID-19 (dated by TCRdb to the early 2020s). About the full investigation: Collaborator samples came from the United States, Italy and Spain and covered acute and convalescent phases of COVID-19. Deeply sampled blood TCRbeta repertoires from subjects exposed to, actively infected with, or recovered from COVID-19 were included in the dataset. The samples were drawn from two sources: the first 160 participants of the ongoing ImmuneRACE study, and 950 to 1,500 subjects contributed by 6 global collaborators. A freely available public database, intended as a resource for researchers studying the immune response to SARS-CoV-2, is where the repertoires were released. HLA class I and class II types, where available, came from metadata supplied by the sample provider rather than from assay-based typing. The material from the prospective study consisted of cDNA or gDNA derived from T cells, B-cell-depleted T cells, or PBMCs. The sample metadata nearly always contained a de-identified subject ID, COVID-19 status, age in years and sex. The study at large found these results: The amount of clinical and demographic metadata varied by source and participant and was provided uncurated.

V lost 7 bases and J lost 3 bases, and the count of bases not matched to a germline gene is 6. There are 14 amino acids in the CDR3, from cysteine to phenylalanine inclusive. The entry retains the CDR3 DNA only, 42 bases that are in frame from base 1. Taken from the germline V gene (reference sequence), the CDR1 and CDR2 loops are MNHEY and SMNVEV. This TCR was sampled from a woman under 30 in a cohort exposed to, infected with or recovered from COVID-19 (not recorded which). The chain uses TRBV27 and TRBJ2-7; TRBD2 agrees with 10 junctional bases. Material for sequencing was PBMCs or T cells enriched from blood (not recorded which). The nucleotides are TGTGCCAGCACTAGTCCTAGCGGGGGCTACGAGCAGTACTTC. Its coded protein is CASTSPSGGYEQYF.